These 23 T cell receptor beta chains were sequenced from one sample in a study of cytomegalovirus exposure and HLA in healthy donors. In the PCR, 60 Vbeta and 13 Jbeta primers were used. The table came from immunoSEQ multiplex PCR; TCRdb's copy has only in-frame clones and leaves some out. This sample yields around 110,000 clones, of which about 69% are seen a single time; over 1.5% belongs to the top ten. The sample consisted of PBMCs. These receptors originate from a young woman in good health and CMV-seronegative.

The chain has TRBV28 and TRBJ1-4; D not resolved. Germline lookup yields CDR1 MDHEN and CDR2 SYDVKM. The CDR3 covers 14 residues. Trimming pared 5 bases from V and 10 bases from J, leaving 17 bases between. For the CDR3, the DNA is TGTGCCAGCAGTAGCCGGCCCCCGGGTCGAAAACTGTTTTTT. This encodes CASSSRPPGRKLFF.

The chain combines TRBV27 with TRBJ2-7; TRBD1 is a possible D gene (5 bases). Germline loops: CDR1 MNHEY, CDR2 SMNVEV (reference sequence). CDR3 length: 15 residues. V lost 7 bases and J 3 bases, leaving 19 bases between the germline ends. The chain's CDR3 is CASTPGIWGNYEQYF. CDR3 DNA: TGTGCCAGCACCCCAGGGATATGGGGAAACTACGAGCAGTACTTC.

This clone showed up just a few times. V and J are TRBV5-1 and TRBJ2-2, with TRBD2 identical over 8 bases. V lost 0 bases to trimming and J lost 5 bases; unmatched junction nucleotides: 9. Germline V gene lookup returns CDR1 SGHRS and CDR2 YFSETQ. The CDR3 is 17 amino acids. CDR3 in DNA: TGCGCCAGCAGCTTGGACGGGGGGGCCTCGGGGACCGGGGAGCTGTTTTTT. This gives the protein CASSLDGGASGTGELFF. Using reference TRBV5-1 and TRBJ2-2 for the parts outside the CDR3, the full variable domain is KAGVTQTPRYLIKTRGQQVTLSCSPISGHRSVSWYQQTPGQGLQFLFEYFSETQRNKGNFPGRFSGRQFSNSRSEMNVSTLELGDSALYLCASSLDGGASGTGELFFGEGSRLTVL.

The J gene is TRBJ1-6, the V gene TRBV15, with D perhaps matching TRBD1 (5 bases). This CDR3 has 13 amino acids. Trimming removed 9 bases at V and 5 bases at J, with 11 bases between. Germline loops: CDR1 LNHNV, CDR2 YYDKDF (reference sequence). The CDR3 DNA follows: TGTGCCACGGGGGAGGACGATAATTCACCCCTCCACTTT. It specifies CATGEDDNSPLHF. Full variable domain (rest looked up from reference TRBV15 and TRBJ1-6): DAMVIQNPRYQVTQFGKPVTLSCSQTLNHNVMYWYQQKSSQAPKLLFHYYDKDFNNEADTPDNFQSRRPNTSFCFLDIRSPGLGDTAMYLCATGEDDNSPLHFGNGTRLTVT.

Of note for this clone: Germline and junction disagree at one end, which may indicate a read error. V gene TRBV5-1 combines with J gene TRBJ1-1, with no clear D. This CDR3 is built from 14 residues. The V gene's germline CDR1 is SGHRS and CDR2 YFSETQ. This CDR3 reads CASSSTIVKTEAFF. CDR3 nucleotide sequence: TGCGCCAGCAGTTCTACGATAGTGAAAACTGAAGCTTTCTTT.

This clone has only a few counts. This rearrangement joins TRBV6-5 to TRBJ1-2; a weak D match, TRBD1 (5 bases). The CDR3 sequence is 15 residues long. Trimming removed 0 bases from V and 1 base from J, with 9 bases in between. CDR1 is MNHEY and CDR2 is SVGAGI in the germline V gene. The chain's CDR3 is CASSYSGQLNYGYTF. In DNA form, the CDR3 reads TGTGCCAGCAGTTACTCGGGGCAGCTTAACTATGGCTACACCTTC.

The chain joins TRBV4-1 to TRBJ2-1; 9 nucleotides agree with TRBD2. With V trimmed by 1 base and J by 10 bases, 8 bases remained unmatched. CDR1 and CDR2 from the germline V gene are MGHRA and YSYEKL. The CDR3 is 15 residues long. The CDR3 coding sequence is TGCGCCAGCAGCCAAGGGCCGGGACTAGCTTGGGAGCAGTTCTTC. Residues: CASSQGPGLAWEQFF.

The rearrangement uses TRBV28 and TRBJ1-1, with D uncertain. Between the trimmed V and J ends, which lost 3 bases and 5 bases, there was a span of 13 bases. The length of the CDR3 is 14 residues. Germline CDR1 and CDR2: MDHEN and SYDVKM. Written as DNA, the CDR3 is TGTGCCAGCAGTTTTGGGCTACTCGAAACTGAAGCTTTCTTT. The encoded protein is CASSFGLLETEAFF.

V is TRBV10-3 and J is TRBJ2-7; D is uncertain. Germline lookup yields CDR1 ENHRY and CDR2 SYGVKD. This CDR3 contains 15 residues. Trimming pared 0 bases from V and 0 bases from J, leaving 9 bases between. The CDR3 DNA sequence: TGTGCCATCAGTGAGTCAACGGTTCTCTCCTACGAGCAGTACTTC. This sequence encodes CAISESTVLSYEQYF.

The genes are TRBV30 and TRBJ1-3, with D unclear. Germline V lookup: CDR1 GTSNPN, CDR2 SVGIG (reference sequence). CDR3 length: 12 residues. V was pared by 2 bases and J by 3 bases, with 5 bases between. CDR3 amino acids: CAWSSSGNTIYF. CDR3 nucleotide sequence: TGTGCCTGGAGTTCTAGTGGAAACACCATATATTTT.

This clone was counted between two and nine times. V is TRBV7-9 and J is TRBJ2-2; 10 bases line up with TRBD2. Germline values: CDR1 SEHNR, CDR2 FQNEAQ (reference sequence). The length of the CDR3 is 16 residues. V was clipped by 5 bases and J by 5 bases; unmatched bases: 8. For the CDR3, the DNA is TGTGCCAGCAGCGCCGAACTAGCGGGGTATACCGGGGAGCTGTTTTTT. It yields the protein CASSAELAGYTGELFF.

The chain recombines TRBV28 with TRBJ1-1; 7 nucleotides agree with TRBD1. The length of the CDR3 is 14 residues. Germline V gene sequence: CDR1 MDHEN, CDR2 SYDVKM. After removal of 3 bases from V and 5 bases from J, the junction contained 6 bases not matched to a gene. The CDR3 sequence is CASSLTGRGTEAFF. The CDR3 DNA sequence: TGTGCCAGCAGTTTGACAGGGCGAGGGACTGAAGCTTTCTTT.

The chain links TRBV2 to TRBJ2-3, with 8 bases matching TRBD2. Germline lookup yields CDR1 SNHLY and CDR2 FYNNEI. The CDR3 sequence is 15 residues long. The trim removed 3 bases at V and 5 bases at J, leaving 7 bases unmatched. CDR3 sequence reads: CASSDPGGLVDTQYF. The CDR3 DNA follows: TGTGCCAGCAGTGATCCGGGGGGGCTGGTAGATACGCAGTATTTT.

This chain uses TRBV6-5 with TRBJ1-1; no clear D gene. Looked up from germline, CDR1 is MNHEY and CDR2 is SVGAGI. There are 14 residues in the CDR3. V was cut by 6 bases and J by 0 bases, with 11 bases left in between. CDR3 region: CASRAGILNTEAFF. CDR3 DNA: TGTGCCAGCAGGGCCGGGATCCTGAACACTGAAGCTTTCTTT.

The V call is TRBV4-1, the J call TRBJ2-7, with D perhaps TRBD1 (6 bases). The V end was cut by 4 bases, the J end by 2 bases, with 12 bases between. CDR3 length: 14 residues. Germline V gene sequence: CDR1 MGHRA, CDR2 YSYEKL. This CDR3 reads CASSLPGQTYEQYF. In DNA, the CDR3 is TGCGCCAGCAGCCTCCCTGGACAGACCTACGAGCAGTACTTC.

The J gene is TRBJ1-6, the V gene TRBV7-8, with D possibly matching TRBD1 (5 bases). Per germline, CDR1 SGHVS and CDR2 FQNEAQ. The length of the CDR3 is 16 residues. V lost 0 bases to trimming and J lost 7 bases, with 13 bases between them. In DNA form, the CDR3 reads TGTGCCAGCAGCTTAGCGTTCCGGGGGTCAAATTCACCCCTCCACTTT. It encodes CASSLAFRGSNSPLHF.

The count of this clone is one. The chain combines TRBV5-1 with TRBJ1-1, with unresolved D. This CDR3 region has 15 residues. Germline values: CDR1 SGHRS, CDR2 YFSETQ. V was clipped by 0 bases and J by 7 bases, with 16 bases between them. CDR3 sequence reads: CASSLADSAGLEAFF. DNA for the CDR3: TGCGCCAGCAGCTTGGCCGACTCGGCTGGTCTTGAAGCTTTCTTT.

The rearrangement joins TRBV5-4 to TRBJ2-7; D remains unclear. V was pared by 0 bases and J by 2 bases, with 9 bases between. Germline CDR1 is SGHNT and CDR2 is YYREEE (reference sequence). The CDR3 has 14 residues. This chain's CDR3 is CASSLGLATYEQYF. DNA of the CDR3: TGTGCCAGCAGCTTGGGACTCGCGACCTACGAGCAGTACTTC.

This chain uses TRBV5-6 with TRBJ2-7; possibly TRBD1 for D (7 bases). The CDR3 is 14 amino acids. V was clipped by 3 bases and J by 7 bases, with 17 bases between them. The germline V gene has CDR1 SGHDT and CDR2 YYEEEE. CDR3 sequence reads: CASSSGTGAGEQYF. CDR3 DNA sequence: TGTGCCAGCAGCTCTGGAACAGGGGCGGGGGAGCAGTACTTC. Using reference TRBV5-6 and TRBJ2-7 for the parts outside the CDR3, the full variable domain is DAGVTQSPTHLIKTRGQQVTLRCSPKSGHDTVSWYQQALGQGPQFIFQYYEEEERQRGNFPDRFSGHQFPNYSSELNVNALLLGDSALYLCASSSGTGAGEQYFGPGTRLTVT.

This chain links TRBV19 with TRBJ2-1; 7 nucleotides match TRBD2. V was pared by 0 bases and J by 2 bases, with 1 base of the junction left unmatched. Per the germline V gene, CDR1 is LNHDA and CDR2 is SQIVND (reference sequence). This CDR3 spans 15 amino acids. The CDR3 DNA reads as TGTGCCAGTAGTATAGACCGGGAGGCCTACAATGAGCAGTTCTTC. Residues: CASSIDREAYNEQFF.

This rearrangement joins TRBV9 to TRBJ1-1, with D possibly being TRBD1 (6 bases). V shed 0 bases and J shed 2 bases, with 20 bases lying between them. Germline CDR1 reads SGDLS; CDR2 reads YYNGEE. This CDR3 comprises 18 residues. The DNA for the CDR3 is TGTGCCAGCAGCGTAGATGCGGCGGGTTGGGGGCGAAACACTGAAGCTTTCTTT. Amino acid sequence: CASSVDAAGWGRNTEAFF.

The V and J genes are TRBV6-4 and TRBJ2-5; 8 nucleotides match TRBD1. Germline V lookup: CDR1 MRHNA, CDR2 SNTAGT. CDR3 length: 14 amino acids. V shed 4 bases and J 4 bases; nucleotides not matched to a gene: 5. CDR3 region: CASSADRVGETQYF. In nucleotides, the CDR3 is TGTGCCAGCAGTGCGGACAGGGTGGGAGAGACCCAGTACTTC.

This clone was counted once. V and J are TRBV10-2 and TRBJ1-1; 7 bases match TRBD1. Per germline, CDR1 WSHSY and CDR2 SAAADI. The CDR3 is made up of 14 amino acids. With 6 bases clipped from V and 2 bases from J, the junction kept 6 bases outside the gene matches. CDR3 coding DNA: TGCGCCAGCAGAGACAGGGTTCAAAACACTGAAGCTTTCTTT. Its translation: CASRDRVQNTEAFF.